This T cell receptor beta chain was identified during a study of shared clonotypes between healthy human individuals. About the study: Per-donor plates numbered three CD4 naive, three CD4 memory, two CD8 naive and one CD8 memory.

In its sample, this clone was seen once. The assay ran at deep level. In the authors' workflow: ImmunoSEQ output lacked quality scores and full-length reads, limiting matched filtering. TCRdb's copy holds only in-frame clones and misses some; the assay was immunoSEQ multiplex PCR. V and J calls and clone size are copied from that table; D and trimming were computed from the DNA. The sample lists under 850,000 clones, around 92% seen once, with about 24% in the top ten. Naive CD8 isolation took CD45RO-negative cells positively selected for CCR7 and excluded terminally differentiated effector memory CD45RA+ cells. This CDR3 is built from 14 residues. Looked up from germline, CDR1 is WNHNN and CDR2 is SYGVQD (reference sequence). V gave up 0 bases and J gave up 7 bases, with 13 bases separating them.

The sequence came from a young man in good health. The source material was naive CD8+ T cells sorted from blood. The V gene is TRBV10-1, the J gene TRBJ2-7; D possibly matches TRBD1 or TRBD2 (6 bases each). The CDR3 here is CASSESGGRGEQYF. In nucleotides, the CDR3 is TGCGCCAGCAGTGAGTCGGGGGGCAGGGGAGAGCAGTACTTC.